This entry describes one T cell receptor beta chain. Its antigen is unidentified. The assay used deep level. Here immunoSEQ multiplex PCR was the method, and the copy in TCRdb shows in-frame clones only, minus some. The table records hundreds of thousands of clones, around 77% of them present only once. This record belongs to a study of shared clonotypes between healthy human individuals. Study-level points and caveats: Sequencing depth was expected to influence donor clonotype sharing.

All of the donors resided in Nashville, Tennessee, and each was a Caucasian adult. Germline-derived CDR1 and CDR2 are WNHNN and SYGVQD (reference sequence). The CDR3 runs to 13 residues. The V gene lost 2 bases and the J gene lost 13 bases, with 15 bases spanning the gap. The clonotype comes from a woman in her thirties or forties in good health. Some clones in this sample may be carry-over from other donors' samples. The chain links TRBV10-1 to TRBJ2-1; D may be TRBD1 or TRBD2 (5 bases each). Sequencing used PBMCs. Written as DNA, the CDR3 is TGCGCCAGCAGTGAGGGGACCCCGGACGTACAGTTCTTC. Translation gives CASSEGTPDVQFF.